These 27 T cell receptor beta chains came from one sample sequenced in a study of blood T cell repertoires in COVID-19. Here immunoSEQ multiplex PCR was the method, and the copy in TCRdb shows in-frame clones only, minus some. The sample lists approximately 130,000 clones; 75% to 90% were seen once. The specimen sequenced was peripheral blood. These receptors originate from a human donor in a cohort sampled during active COVID-19.

The chain combines TRBV7-3 with TRBJ2-3; TRBD2 matches 9 bases. The CDR3 spans 16 residues. Germline loops: CDR1 SGHTA, CDR2 FQGTGA. The trim removed 0 bases at V and 6 bases at J, leaving 7 bases unmatched. This CDR3 reads CASSLTWRGGRDTQYF. The DNA for the CDR3 is TGTGCCAGCAGCTTAACGTGGCGGGGGGGCCGGGATACGCAGTATTTT. The full variable domain, its missing parts supplied by reference TRBV7-3 and TRBJ2-3, is GAGVSQTPSNKVTEKGKYVELRCDPISGHTALYWYRQSLGQGPEFLIYFQGTGAADDSGLPNDRFFAVRPEGSVSTLKIQRTERGDSAVYLCASSLTWRGGRDTQYFGPGTRLTVL.

This chain links TRBV4-1 with TRBJ1-2, with D possibly TRBD1 on 5 matching bases. Germline-derived CDR1 and CDR2 are MGHRA and YSYEKL. The CDR3 is 15 amino acids. The germline V and J ends were trimmed by 0 bases and 1 base, with 9 bases remaining between them. For the CDR3, the DNA is TGCGCCAGCAGCCAAGAGACAGCGTTTAACTATGGCTACACCTTC. It specifies CASSQETAFNYGYTF.

The chain uses TRBV19 and TRBJ1-5; D gene unclear. The CDR3 extends over 16 amino acids. Trimming took 6 bases from V and 3 from J, leaving 18 bases between them. Germline-derived CDR1 and CDR2 are LNHDA and SQIVND (reference sequence). CDR3 sequence reads: CASSLPVDGANQPQHF. CDR3 in DNA: TGTGCCAGTAGCTTGCCAGTGGATGGAGCCAATCAGCCCCAGCATTTT.

The chain links TRBV28 to TRBJ1-3, with D unclear. CDR3 length: 12 amino acids. V shed 8 bases and J shed 11 bases, with 16 bases lying between them. Germline CDR1 is MDHEN and CDR2 is SYDVKM. CDR3 sequence: CASVGMGRPIYF. As DNA, the CDR3 is TGTGCCAGCGTAGGAATGGGCCGCCCCATATATTTT.

The chain is built from TRBV7-6 and TRBJ2-1, with TRBD2 matching 7 bases. V lost 5 bases to trimming and J lost 4 bases; unmatched junction nucleotides: 8. Looked up from germline, CDR1 is SGHVS and CDR2 is FNYEAQ. The CDR3 spans 15 residues. CDR3 amino acids: CASSASGTYYNEQFF. CDR3 coding DNA: TGTGCCAGCAGCGCGAGCGGGACCTATTACAATGAGCAGTTCTTC. The full variable domain, rest sourced from reference TRBV7-6 and TRBJ2-1, is GAGVSQSPRYKVTKRGQDVALRCDPISGHVSLYWYRQALGQGPEFLTYFNYEAQQDKSGLPNDRFSAERPEGSISTLTIQRTEQRDSAMYRCASSASGTYYNEQFFGPGTRLTVL.

The genes are TRBV19 and TRBJ2-1; 10 bases map to TRBD2. Germline V lookup: CDR1 LNHDA, CDR2 SQIVND (reference sequence). Trimming took 3 bases from V and 10 from J; bases not matched to a gene: 9. This CDR3 contains 15 residues. Here the CDR3 DNA reads TGTGCCAGTAGTATGTCTACTAGCGGGACACGGGAGCAGTTCTTC. This translates into CASSMSTSGTREQFF. Full variable domain (outside the CDR3, taken from reference TRBV19 and TRBJ2-1): DGGITQSPKYLFRKEGQNVTLSCEQNLNHDAMYWYRQDPGQGLRLIYYSQIVNDFQKGDIAEGYSVSREKKESFPLTVTSAQKNPTAFYLCASSMSTSGTREQFFGPGTRLTVL.

The gene calls are TRBV5-4 and TRBJ2-2; 9 nucleotides align to TRBD1. J gave up 1 base and V 4 bases, and 11 bases lay outside the gene matches. The CDR3 runs to 18 residues. Germline V gene data show CDR1 as SGHNT and CDR2 as YYREEE (reference sequence). The CDR3 protein is CASSLKGGTGMNTGELFF. Here the CDR3 DNA reads TGTGCCAGCAGCCTGAAGGGGGGGACAGGGATGAACACCGGGGAGCTGTTTTTT.

The chain combines TRBV7-2 with TRBJ1-1; D is unclear. There are 14 residues in the CDR3. V lost 6 bases and J 8 bases, leaving 19 bases between the germline ends. Germline assignment: CDR1 SGHTA and CDR2 FQGNSA. CDR3 amino acids: CASSPRRGTFEAFF. Here the CDR3 DNA reads TGTGCCAGCAGTCCTCGACGGGGAACTTTCGAAGCTTTCTTT. The full variable domain, with the rest looked up from reference TRBV7-2 and TRBJ1-1, is GAGVSQSPSNKVTEKGKDVELRCDPISGHTALYWYRQSLGQGLEFLIYFQGNSAPDKSGLPSDRFSAERTGGSVSTLTIQRTQQEDSAVYLCASSPRRGTFEAFFGQGTRLTVV.

The V gene is TRBV5-1, the J gene TRBJ2-3, with TRBD2 matching 12 bases. The junction had 7 bases not matched to a gene; V was cut back by 1 base and J by 1 base. The CDR3 sequence is 18 residues long. Germline-derived CDR1 and CDR2 are SGHRS and YFSETQ. The CDR3 DNA follows: TGCGCCAGCAGCTTGTGGCTAGCGGGGGGGCCGGGCACAGATACGCAGTATTTT. Translation: CASSLWLAGGPGTDTQYF. The full variable domain, in which reference TRBV5-1 and TRBJ2-3 provide the parts outside the CDR3, is KAGVTQTPRYLIKTRGQQVTLSCSPISGHRSVSWYQQTPGQGLQFLFEYFSETQRNKGNFPGRFSGRQFSNSRSEMNVSTLELGDSALYLCASSLWLAGGPGTDTQYFGPGTRLTVL.

This clone was counted many times. The chain employs TRBV2 and TRBJ2-6, with D tentatively TRBD1 (6 bases). Trimming stripped 8 bases from V and 0 bases from J, with 11 bases between. Germline loops: CDR1 SNHLY, CDR2 FYNNEI. CDR3 length: 15 amino acids. CDR3 nucleotides: TGTGCCAGCTCCGGACAGATCTCTGGGGCCAACGTCCTGACTTTC. Amino acids: CASSGQISGANVLTF.

V gene TRBV11-3 combines with J gene TRBJ2-1; TRBD1 aligns across 8 bases. The CDR3 totals 15 residues. Germline V gene sequence: CDR1 SGHNT, CDR2 YENEEA. Trimming removed 5 bases from V and 6 bases from J; junction bases left unmatched: 9. CDR3 sequence: CASSGQGQATNEQFF. In DNA, the CDR3 is TGTGCCAGCAGCGGACAGGGTCAGGCTACCAATGAGCAGTTCTTC.

The chain employs TRBV2 and TRBJ2-7; TRBD2 aligns across 7 bases. The CDR3 runs to 17 residues. The V gene end was trimmed by 5 bases and the J gene end by 6 bases; junction bases not matched to a gene: 19. Germline V gene lookup returns CDR1 SNHLY and CDR2 FYNNEI. The chain's CDR3 is CASSPPRVAGPAGEQYV. The CDR3 DNA follows: TGTGCCAGCAGTCCGCCTAGGGTAGCGGGCCCAGCAGGCGAGCAGTACGTC.

The chain couples TRBV19 to TRBJ2-2; perhaps TRBD1 as D (6 bases). Germline V CDR1 and CDR2: LNHDA, SQIVND (reference sequence). Trimming pared 6 bases from V and 4 bases from J, leaving 12 bases between. This CDR3 has 14 amino acids. This chain's CDR3 is CASRYREITGELFF. CDR3 nucleotide sequence: TGTGCCAGTAGATACAGGGAGATCACCGGGGAGCTGTTTTTT. Filled out from reference TRBV19 and TRBJ2-2, the complete variable domain reads DGGITQSPKYLFRKEGQNVTLSCEQNLNHDAMYWYRQDPGQGLRLIYYSQIVNDFQKGDIAEGYSVSREKKESFPLTVTSAQKNPTAFYLCASRYREITGELFFGEGSRLTVL.

This rearrangement joins TRBV9 to TRBJ2-2, with TRBD2 matching over 10 bases. CDR3 length equals 16 residues. CDR1 is SGDLS, CDR2 YYNGEE, per germline. The junction had 5 bases not matched to a gene; V was cut back by 0 bases and J by 6 bases. The CDR3, as DNA: TGTGCCAGCAGCGTAGGGGCTAGCGGGAGTGCCGGGGAGCTGTTTTTT. Protein: CASSVGASGSAGELFF. Together with reference TRBV9 and TRBJ2-2, the CDR3 gives the full variable domain: DSGVTQTPKHLITATGQRVTLRCSPRSGDLSVYWYQQSLDQGLQFLIQYYNGEERAKGNILERFSAQQFPDLHSELNLSSLELGDSALYFCASSVGASGSAGELFFGEGSRLTVL.

The chain links TRBV7-9 to TRBJ1-2, with a weak D call TRBD1 (5 bases). Germline V gene lookup returns CDR1 SEHNR and CDR2 FQNEAQ (reference sequence). V dropped 5 bases and J dropped 6 bases, with 10 bases sitting between them. CDR3 length equals 12 residues. The CDR3 loop is CASSHGGNGYTF. In DNA form, the CDR3 reads TGTGCCAGCAGCCACGGGGGGAATGGCTACACCTTC.

This chain uses TRBV5-6 with TRBJ2-5; possible D gene TRBD2, 6 bases. Germline CDR1 SGHDT, CDR2 YYEEEE. The CDR3 consists of 14 residues. The V end was cut by 2 bases, the J end by 3 bases, with 11 bases between. As DNA, the CDR3 is TGTGCCAGCAGCTTTATCGGGAGCGAAGAGACCCAGTACTTC. It translates to CASSFIGSEETQYF.

About this clone: Other DNA sequences of this sample code for an identical CDR3. The chain links TRBV11-2 to TRBJ2-1, with a tentative D call TRBD1 (6 bases). Germline loops: CDR1 SGHAT, CDR2 FQNNGV. The CDR3 runs 12 residues. Trimming removed 1 base from V and 8 bases from J, with 6 bases in between. CDR3 residues: CASSLAGDEQFF. In nucleotides, the CDR3 is TGTGCCAGCAGCTTAGCAGGGGATGAGCAGTTCTTC.

In this sample, this clone turned up a few times. This chain links TRBV4-1 with TRBJ1-2; D is possibly TRBD1 (5 bases). Between the trimmed V and J ends, which lost 0 bases and 4 bases, there was a span of 12 bases. This CDR3 spans 15 amino acids. Germline-derived CDR1 and CDR2 are MGHRA and YSYEKL. The CDR3 DNA sequence: TGCGCCAGCAGCCAAGATCCGACAGTCCCCTATGGCTACACCTTC. Translation: CASSQDPTVPYGYTF.

This chain links TRBV5-6 with TRBJ2-5, with TRBD2 identical over 12 bases. This CDR3 contains 15 residues. With V trimmed by 4 bases and J by 5 bases, 6 bases remained unmatched. Germline V gene data show CDR1 as SGHDT and CDR2 as YYEEEE. The chain's CDR3 is CASSRGLAGSETQYF. The CDR3 nucleotides are TGTGCCAGCAGCAGAGGACTAGCGGGATCGGAGACCCAGTACTTC.

The gene calls are TRBV7-2 and TRBJ1-1; possible D gene TRBD1, 5 bases. With 2 bases removed from V and 1 base from J, the gap between germline ends came to 5 bases. CDR1 is SGHTA and CDR2 is FQGNSA in the germline V gene. This CDR3 region has 13 residues. CDR3 sequence (DNA): TGTGCCAGCAGCTTACAGGGGAACACTGAAGCTTTCTTT. It is translated as CASSLQGNTEAFF.

The J gene is TRBJ2-7, the V gene TRBV15, with TRBD1 as a possible D gene (6 bases). Trimming removed 5 bases at V and 0 bases at J, with 14 bases between. CDR1 LNHNV and CDR2 YYDKDF come from the germline V gene (reference sequence). The CDR3 totals 15 residues. The CDR3 spells CATSVRDICSYEQYV. CDR3 coding DNA: TGTGCCACCAGCGTCCGGGACATTTGCTCCTACGAGCAGTACGTC.

The count of this clone is one. The rearrangement links TRBV19 to TRBJ1-1, with 9 bases fitting TRBD1. J was trimmed by 7 bases and V by 4 bases; bases with no gene match: 4. CDR1 and CDR2 from the germline V gene are LNHDA and SQIVND (reference sequence). This CDR3 is built from 13 residues. In nucleotides, the CDR3 is TGTGCCAGTAGTAAACAGGGGGCAATTGAAGCTTTCTTT. It translates to CASSKQGAIEAFF. The variable domain in full, with the rest retrieved from reference TRBV19 and TRBJ1-1, is DGGITQSPKYLFRKEGQNVTLSCEQNLNHDAMYWYRQDPGQGLRLIYYSQIVNDFQKGDIAEGYSVSREKKESFPLTVTSAQKNPTAFYLCASSKQGAIEAFFGQGTRLTVV.

The rearrangement joins TRBV9 to TRBJ1-3; D not resolved. Deletions cut 4 bases from V and 3 bases from J, with 14 bases between. Per germline, CDR1 SGDLS and CDR2 YYNGEE. The CDR3 is 15 amino acids. As DNA, the CDR3 is TGTGCCAGCAGCCTGGTAGGAGGGAATGGAAACACCATATATTTT. It is translated as CASSLVGGNGNTIYF.

In its sample, this clone was seen once. The rearrangement uses TRBV5-1 and TRBJ2-3; 7 bases agree with TRBD1. Germline CDR1 is SGHRS and CDR2 is YFSETQ. CDR3 length equals 17 residues. V lost 4 bases to trimming and J lost 2 bases; unmatched junction nucleotides: 13. Written as DNA, the CDR3 is TGCGCCAGCAGCCCCATACAGACAGGGTTTAACACAGATACGCAGTATTTT. Protein sequence: CASSPIQTGFNTDTQYF. The entire variable domain, with the rest obtained from reference TRBV5-1 and TRBJ2-3, is as follows: KAGVTQTPRYLIKTRGQQVTLSCSPISGHRSVSWYQQTPGQGLQFLFEYFSETQRNKGNFPGRFSGRQFSNSRSEMNVSTLELGDSALYLCASSPIQTGFNTDTQYFGPGTRLTVL.

This clone appeared once. Other DNA sequences from this sample encode an identical CDR3 as well. This chain links TRBV5-1 with TRBJ2-7; D possibly corresponds to TRBD2 (6 bases). This CDR3 is built from 13 residues. V lost 4 bases and J lost 1, with 9 bases in between. The V gene's germline CDR1 is SGHRS and CDR2 YFSETQ. The CDR3, as DNA: TGCGCCAGCAGCGCGGGGCGTTCCTACGAGCAGTACTTC. It is translated as CASSAGRSYEQYF.

Details on this clone: Its ends do not fully match the called genes, so a read error is possible. The chain uses TRBV5-1 and TRBJ1-2; D possibly corresponds to TRBD1 (6 bases). Looked up from germline, CDR1 is SGHRS and CDR2 is YFSETQ. CDR3 length equals 14 residues. As DNA, the CDR3 is TGCGCCCGCAGCTTGGCCAGGAGGGGGGGCGGCTACACCTTC. It codes for CARSLARRGGGYTF.

The V call is TRBV5-1, the J call TRBJ2-7; the match to TRBD1 covers 8 bases. In germline, CDR1 is SGHRS, CDR2 YFSETQ. The J segment lost 6 bases and the V segment lost 3 bases, leaving 8 bases of the junction unmatched. The CDR3 spans 14 residues. The CDR3 protein is CASSYGDRLSEQYF. The DNA for the CDR3 is TGCGCCAGCAGCTACGGGGACAGGTTGAGCGAGCAGTACTTC.